This T cell receptor beta chain was found in a study of cytomegalovirus exposure and HLA in healthy donors. About the study: HLA-typed donors were the source of approximately 86 million unique TCRs held in an early data release. General study results and limits: Previously analyzed data showed that most TCR beta V segments were productive at a frequency of about 87% or about 30%. Most TCR sequences were rare, but some public TCRs occurred in many donors.

With respect to this clone: The antigen is unknown.

Amplification used 60 Vbeta primers and 13 Jbeta primers. In the source study's methods: In a later analysis, the count reached 76 million or so unique TCR beta chains, with roughly 11 million shared. The method was immunoSEQ multiplex PCR; TCRdb's version includes in-frame clones alone and lacks a portion of them. V and J calls and clone size follow that table, whereas D and trimming were derived from the DNA. The sample comprises 95,000 to 110,000 clones, around a tenth of which are singletons, and approximately 6% rests with the top ten. Trimming cost V 0 bases and J 8 bases; bases outside gene matches: 3. The CDR3 is 14 amino acids. The germline gives CDR1 LNHDA, CDR2 SQIVND (reference sequence).

Material for sequencing was PBMCs. V gene TRBV19 combines with J gene TRBJ2-1; TRBD1 agrees at 8 bases. The TCR sequence derives from a middle-aged man in good health and CMV-seropositive. This CDR3 reads CASSIDQGADEQFF. CDR3 DNA: TGTGCCAGTAGTATAGATCAGGGGGCGGATGAGCAGTTCTTC.